This TCR beta chain is drawn from a study of T cells expressing NK-cell markers. Looking at the study overall: In sorted CD3+CD56+NKG2C+, CD3+CD56+NKG2C- and CD3+CD56-NKG2C+ T cells, TCR beta repertoires were obtained.

With regard to this clonotype: What it binds is not known.

Germline V gene data show CDR1 as MGHDK and CDR2 as SYGVNS. This CDR3 is 13 amino acids long. A 5'RACE template switching approach incorporating UMIs was used to make TCR beta cDNA. For each CDR3 protein, TCRdb gives one entry from its re-call of the 5' RACE reads, without DNA. Its table lists hundreds of thousands of distinct CDR3 sequences. General study findings and limits: Of the CD8+ T cells in a handful of donors, about 1.0-7.5% belonged to dominant NKG2C+ clonotypes.

The chain carries TRBV25-1 and TRBJ2-7; TCRdb gives TRBD1 as the D gene, but with no DNA this cannot be confirmed. The receptor's source is a man aged 18 to 69 in good health. Sequencing was performed on blood T cells: a sorted CD56 or NKG2C T cell subset, CD4+ or CD8+ T cells, or bulk PBMC T cells (not recorded which). The CDR3 is CASSEQGSHEQYF.